The subject of this entry is one T cell receptor beta chain. It lacks a known antigen. The sample holds no much larger clone one base away, and base qualities are not on file. The sample belongs to a study of cytomegalovirus exposure and HLA in healthy donors (dated by TCRdb to 2017 to 2019). Regarding the complete study: According to a later analysis, one platform produced both the roughly 130 validation repertoires and the 620 or so repertoires of the first cohort. The aim of the study was to test whether cataloging public T cell receptors could identify signatures of past pathogen exposure. Along with the approximately 700-subject first cohort, a separate validation cohort of more than 90 different subjects was used. The study combined high-throughput TCR immunosequencing, statistical association of individual TCRs with disease status, and machine learning to predict cytomegalovirus infection status.

Separate from the approximately 670-subject first cohort, the validation cohort of some 130 subjects was the group to which the donors belonged. The paper as a whole reports these results and caveats: The validation cohort had no HLA typing available for a later analysis, so co-occurrence within that cohort was assessed over all 130 or so repertoires. The authors suggested that the approach could potentially be generalized to other disease states and immunological phenotypes. In vitro tests confirmed that a few of the cytomegalovirus-associated TCR beta chains recognize cytomegalovirus antigens. Of the cluster scores, roughly 95% were above 0 in a later analysis, which found that TCRs clustered in the first cohort also tended to co-occur in the approximately 110 validation repertoires. The classifier was reported to diagnose cytomegalovirus status with high specificity and sensitivity in both the original and validation cohorts. In the study, some 160 TCR beta chains were listed as associated with cytomegalovirus. While some public TCRs were present in many individuals, most TCR sequences turned up only very rarely across donors.

Receptor libraries were prepared by the immunoSEQ multiplex PCR assay. The published analysis was carried out like this. A statistical classification framework was built to diagnose cytomegalovirus status from the catalog of TCR beta chain sequences. TCRdb re-hosts the immuneACCESS table, in-frame sequences only. Its copies lack some clones; in the studies checked, an unresolved V gene accounts for under half of them, and the cause for the rest is not known. V, J and clone size derive from that table, while D and trimming were established from the DNA sequence. For this sample the table gives over 150,000 clones, of which roughly nine tenths were detected only once. The ten most abundant clones make up around 3.1% of the sample. Here V drops 6 bases and J drops 3 bases, and the junction holds 9 bases not matched to any gene. Taken from the germline V gene, the CDR1 and CDR2 loops are SGHTA and FQGTGA. The CDR3 has 15 amino acids, counting the end cysteine and phenylalanine. Only the CDR3 part of the read is kept: 45 bases, read in frame from the first base.

The sequence came from a woman younger than 30 in good health and CMV-seropositive. The sample was PBMCs. The chain is made from TRBV7-3 and TRBJ2-7, and 9 bases in between align with TRBD2. CDR3 reads: CASRSRAGGGYEQYF. The sequenced DNA is TGTGCCAGCAGATCCAGAGCGGGAGGAGGCTACGAGCAGTACTTC.